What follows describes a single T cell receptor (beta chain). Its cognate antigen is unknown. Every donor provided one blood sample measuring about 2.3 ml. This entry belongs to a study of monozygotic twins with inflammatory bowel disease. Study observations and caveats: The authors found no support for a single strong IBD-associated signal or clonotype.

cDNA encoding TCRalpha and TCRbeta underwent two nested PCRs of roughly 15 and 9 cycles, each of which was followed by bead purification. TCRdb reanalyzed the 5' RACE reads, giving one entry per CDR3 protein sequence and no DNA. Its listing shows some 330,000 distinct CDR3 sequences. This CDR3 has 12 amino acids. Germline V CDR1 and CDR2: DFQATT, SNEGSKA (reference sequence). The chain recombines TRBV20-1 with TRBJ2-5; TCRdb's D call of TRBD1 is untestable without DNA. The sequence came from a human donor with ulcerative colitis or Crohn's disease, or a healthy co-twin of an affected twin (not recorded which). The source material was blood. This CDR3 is CSALGLQETQYF.